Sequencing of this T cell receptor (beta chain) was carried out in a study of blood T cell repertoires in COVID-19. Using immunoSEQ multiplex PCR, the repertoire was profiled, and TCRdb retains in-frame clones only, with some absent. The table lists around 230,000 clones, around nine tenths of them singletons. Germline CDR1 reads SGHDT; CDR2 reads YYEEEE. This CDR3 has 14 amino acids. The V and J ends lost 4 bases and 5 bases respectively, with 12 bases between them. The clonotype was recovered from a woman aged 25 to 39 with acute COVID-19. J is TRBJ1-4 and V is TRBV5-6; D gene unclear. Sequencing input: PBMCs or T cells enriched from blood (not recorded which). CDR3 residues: CASSVAGRNEKLFF. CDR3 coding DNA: TGTGCCAGCAGCGTGGCGGGGAGAAATGAAAAACTGTTTTTT.